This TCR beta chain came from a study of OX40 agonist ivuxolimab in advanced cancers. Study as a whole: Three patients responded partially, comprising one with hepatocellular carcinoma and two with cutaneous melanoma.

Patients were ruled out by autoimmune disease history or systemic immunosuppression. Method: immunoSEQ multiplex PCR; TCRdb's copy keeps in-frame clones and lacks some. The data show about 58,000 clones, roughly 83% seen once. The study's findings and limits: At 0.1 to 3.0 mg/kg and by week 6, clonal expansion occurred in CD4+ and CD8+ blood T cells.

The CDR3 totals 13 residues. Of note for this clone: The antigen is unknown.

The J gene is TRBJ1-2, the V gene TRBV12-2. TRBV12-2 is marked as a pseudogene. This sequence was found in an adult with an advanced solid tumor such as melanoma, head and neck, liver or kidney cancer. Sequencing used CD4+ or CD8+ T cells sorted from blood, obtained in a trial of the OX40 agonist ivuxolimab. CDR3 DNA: TGTGCAAGTCGCCGGAGGGAGCACTATGGCTACACCTTC. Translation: CASRRREHYGYTF.